One and the same sample provided the 18 T cell receptor beta chains below, sequenced in a study of cytomegalovirus exposure and HLA in healthy donors. Primers: 60 Vbeta forward and 13 Jbeta reverse. Only in-frame clones appear in the TCRdb table, and some are missing; sequencing was by immunoSEQ multiplex PCR. Altogether 150,000 to 170,000 clones are present, about 85% being singletons, with the ten largest covering less than 10%. Sequencing used PBMCs. These receptors were obtained from a young man in good health and CMV-seropositive.

The chain is built from TRBV28 and TRBJ2-7; TRBD2 agrees at 7 bases. Trimming cost V 2 bases and J 5 bases; bases outside gene matches: 9. Germline loops: CDR1 MDHEN, CDR2 SYDVKM. The CDR3 is made up of 15 amino acids. The CDR3 nucleotides read TGTGCCAGCAGTTTAACAAGCGGGGTTAGCGACGAGCAGTACTTC. Residues: CASSLTSGVSDEQYF.

The V gene is TRBV2, the J gene TRBJ1-6; TRBD1 matches at 9 bases. Trimming cost V 8 bases and J 7 bases; bases outside gene matches: 12. The CDR3 is 16 amino acids. Germline lookup yields CDR1 SNHLY and CDR2 FYNNEI. The CDR3 DNA sequence: TGTGCCAGCCGCGTGGACAGGGGCCTTGAGAATTCACCCCTCCACTTT. It is translated as CASRVDRGLENSPLHF.

V gene TRBV30 combines with J gene TRBJ1-1; D is ambiguous. This CDR3 region has 11 residues. Germline values: CDR1 GTSNPN, CDR2 SVGIG (reference sequence). Trimming left V 2 bases short and J 4 bases short, with 5 bases between. CDR3 amino acids: CAWSSVTEAFF. The CDR3, as DNA: TGTGCCTGGAGTTCGGTCACTGAAGCTTTCTTT.

This chain joins TRBV19 and TRBJ1-1; maybe TRBD1 (5 bases). The CDR3 is 15 residues long. Per the germline V gene, CDR1 is LNHDA and CDR2 is SQIVND (reference sequence). V lost 3 bases and J lost 5, with 16 bases in between. The DNA of the CDR3 is TGTGCCAGTAGTATGGGAGGCCGGGGGGATACTGAAGCTTTCTTT. This codes for CASSMGGRGDTEAFF.

This clone was observed once. This chain uses TRBV27 with TRBJ2-1; 10 bases map to TRBD2. V trimming: 3 bases; J trimming: 6 bases; junction bases outside the gene matches: 8. The CDR3 runs 16 residues. Germline CDR1 reads MNHEY; CDR2 reads SMNVEV (reference sequence). This CDR3 is CASSFLLAGTSNEQFF. DNA for the CDR3: TGTGCCAGCAGTTTCTTACTAGCGGGAACCAGCAATGAGCAGTTCTTC.

V gene TRBV7-2 combines with J gene TRBJ2-1, with TRBD2 identical over 8 bases. V dropped 3 bases and J dropped 1; count of bases not matched to a gene: 2. The CDR3 loop spans 15 amino acids. CDR1 is SGHTA and CDR2 is FQGNSA in the germline V gene. As DNA, the CDR3 is TGTGCCAGCAGCTTTAGCGGGACTTCCTACAATGAGCAGTTCTTC. Its protein product is CASSFSGTSYNEQFF.

The gene calls are TRBV7-9 and TRBJ2-7, with D hard to call. Per the germline V gene, CDR1 is SEHNR and CDR2 is FQNEAQ (reference sequence). This CDR3 region has 13 residues. Deletions cut 10 bases from V and 3 bases from J, with 16 bases between. CDR3 in DNA: TGTGCCACCGTCTCGGCAGGTTACTACGAGCAGTACTTC. Translated, it gives CATVSAGYYEQYF.

The rearrangement joins TRBV18 to TRBJ2-7; TRBD1 is a possible D gene (5 bases). Germline-derived CDR1 and CDR2 are KGHSH and LQKENI. Trimming removed 6 bases at V and 1 base at J, with 16 bases between. The CDR3 has 15 amino acids. The CDR3 nucleotides are TGTGCCAGCTCGAGTACAGCCCAGGGTTCCTACGAGCAGTACTTC. Its translation: CASSSTAQGSYEQYF.

The gene calls are TRBV20-1 and TRBJ2-2; unclear D gene. The germline V gene has CDR1 DFQATT and CDR2 SNEGSKA (reference sequence). The CDR3 sequence is 11 residues long. V shed 3 bases and J shed 8 bases, with 7 bases lying between them. The CDR3 is CSASPVGELFF. In nucleotides, the CDR3 is TGCAGTGCTAGTCCAGTTGGGGAGCTGTTTTTT.

A remark on this clone: A junction boundary mismatches the germline segment, possibly from a read error. The rearrangement uses TRBV29-1 and TRBJ1-1, with a weak D call TRBD1 (5 bases). CDR1 is SQVTM and CDR2 is ANQGSEA in the germline V gene. The CDR3 is 12 amino acids. CDR3 nucleotides: TGCAGCGTTTATGGGGGGAACTCTGAAGCTTTCTTT. It specifies CSVYGGNSEAFF. Combining the CDR3 with reference TRBV29-1 and TRBJ1-1 gives the whole variable domain SAVISQKPSRDICQRGTSLTIQCQVDSQVTMMFWYRQQPGQSLTLIATANQGSEATYESGFVIDKFPISRPNLTFSTLTVSNMSPEDSSIYLCSVYGGNSEAFFGQGTRLTVV.

The gene calls are TRBV2 and TRBJ1-1; possible D gene TRBD1, 6 bases. The V and J ends lost 4 bases and 10 bases respectively, with 13 bases between them. Germline loops: CDR1 SNHLY, CDR2 FYNNEI. CDR3 size: 12 residues. This CDR3 is CASSAGVDVAFF. The CDR3 nucleotides are TGTGCCAGCAGTGCAGGGGTGGACGTAGCTTTCTTT.

This chain connects TRBV11-3 to TRBJ2-7, with 12 bases identical to TRBD1. After removal of 5 bases from V and 6 bases from J, the junction contained 5 bases not matched to a gene. The CDR3 has 14 amino acids. The V gene's germline CDR1 is SGHNT and CDR2 YENEEA. As DNA, the CDR3 is TGTGCCAGCAGCCAAGGGACAGGGGGCCTCGAGCAGTACTTC. Amino acid sequence: CASSQGTGGLEQYF.

The chain uses TRBV4-2 and TRBJ1-2; TRBD1 aligns across 7 bases. Trimming removed 3 bases from V and 3 bases from J; junction bases left unmatched: 7. Per germline, CDR1 LGHNA and CDR2 YNFKEQ. The CDR3 loop spans 15 amino acids. The chain's CDR3 is CASSQSSGTDYGYTF. The CDR3, as DNA: TGTGCCAGCAGCCAGTCCTCCGGGACAGACTATGGCTACACCTTC.

The chain joins TRBV5-4 to TRBJ1-2; no firm D call. Germline V CDR1 and CDR2: SGHNT, YYREEE (reference sequence). The V gene lost 1 base and the J gene lost 4 bases, with 11 bases spanning the gap. The CDR3 totals 14 residues. CDR3 coding DNA: TGTGCCAGCAGCTTGCACGGGGTGGGCTATGGCTACACCTTC. It is translated as CASSLHGVGYGYTF.

The CDR3 DNA follows: TGCGCCAGCAGCCAGGGGTTAGAGGTGGAGACCCAGTACTTC. It encodes CASSQGLEVETQYF. The rearrangement uses TRBV5-1 and TRBJ2-5; D perhaps matches TRBD1 (6 bases). Germline V gene data show CDR1 as SGHRS and CDR2 as YFSETQ. V was trimmed by 4 bases and J by 5 bases, leaving 15 bases between them. CDR3 length equals 14 residues.

J is TRBJ2-2 and V is TRBV18; TRBD2 matches 7 bases. This CDR3 contains 15 residues. Trimming took 6 bases from V and 0 from J; bases not matched to a gene: 4. Germline V lookup: CDR1 KGHSH, CDR2 LQKENI. The CDR3 bases are TGTGCCAGCTCCCCGGGACTAACGAACACCGGGGAGCTGTTTTTT. Translating it yields CASSPGLTNTGELFF.

V and J are TRBV30 and TRBJ2-1, with 11 bases aligning to TRBD2. V trimming: 3 bases; J trimming: 3 bases; junction bases outside the gene matches: 1. The CDR3 extends over 14 amino acids. Per the germline V gene, CDR1 is GTSNPN and CDR2 is SVGIG (reference sequence). The CDR3 here is CAWRLAGDYNEQFF. Here the CDR3 DNA reads TGTGCCTGGAGACTAGCGGGGGACTACAATGAGCAGTTCTTC. Full variable domain (remainder filled in from reference TRBV30 and TRBJ2-1): SQTIHQWPATLVQPVGSPLSLECTVEGTSNPNLYWYRQAAGRGLQLLFYSVGIGQISSEVPQNLSASRPQDRQFILSSKKLLLSDSGFYLCAWRLAGDYNEQFFGPGTRLTVL.

The chain is built from TRBV6-1 and TRBJ1-1, with TRBD1 matching 9 bases. Unmatched junction bases numbered 9, after V lost 6 bases and J lost 4 bases. Germline V CDR1 and CDR2: MNHNS, SASEGT. CDR3 length equals 15 residues. CDR3 DNA: TGTGCCAGCAGGTCACAGGGGGCTCATAGCACTGAAGCTTTCTTT. Its protein is CASRSQGAHSTEAFF.